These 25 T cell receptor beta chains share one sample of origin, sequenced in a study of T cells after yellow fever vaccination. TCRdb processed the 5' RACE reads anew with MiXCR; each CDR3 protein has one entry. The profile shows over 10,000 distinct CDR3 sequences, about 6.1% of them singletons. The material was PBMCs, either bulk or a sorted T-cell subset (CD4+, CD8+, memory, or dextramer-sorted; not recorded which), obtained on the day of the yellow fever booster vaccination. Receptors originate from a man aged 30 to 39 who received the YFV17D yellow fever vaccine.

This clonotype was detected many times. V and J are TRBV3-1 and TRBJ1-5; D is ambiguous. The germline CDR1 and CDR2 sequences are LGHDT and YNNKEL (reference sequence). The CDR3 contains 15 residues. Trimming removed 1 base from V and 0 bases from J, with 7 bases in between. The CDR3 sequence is CASSQGGYSNQPQHF. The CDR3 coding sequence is TGTGCCAGCAGCCAAGGAGGGTATAGCAATCAGCCCCAGCATTTT.

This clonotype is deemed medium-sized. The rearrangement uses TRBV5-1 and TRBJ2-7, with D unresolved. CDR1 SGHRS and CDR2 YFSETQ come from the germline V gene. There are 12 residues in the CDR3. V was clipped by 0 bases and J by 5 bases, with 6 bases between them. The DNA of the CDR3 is TGCGCCAGCAGCTTGGCCATGCACGAGCAGTACTTC. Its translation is CASSLAMHEQYF.

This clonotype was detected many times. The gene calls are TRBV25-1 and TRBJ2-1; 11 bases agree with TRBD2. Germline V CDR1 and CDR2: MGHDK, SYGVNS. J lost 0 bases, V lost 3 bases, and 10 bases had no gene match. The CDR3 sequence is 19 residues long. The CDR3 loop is CASSDDRGLAVSSYNEQFF. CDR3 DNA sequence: TGTGCCAGCAGTGATGACAGGGGACTAGCGGTGAGCTCCTACAATGAGCAGTTCTTC.

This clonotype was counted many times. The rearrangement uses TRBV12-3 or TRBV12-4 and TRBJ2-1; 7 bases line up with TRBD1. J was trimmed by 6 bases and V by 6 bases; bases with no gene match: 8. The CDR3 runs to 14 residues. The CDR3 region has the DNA TGTGCCAGCAGCCGAGACAGGGCTTTCAATGAGCAGTTCTTC. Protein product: CASSRDRAFNEQFF.

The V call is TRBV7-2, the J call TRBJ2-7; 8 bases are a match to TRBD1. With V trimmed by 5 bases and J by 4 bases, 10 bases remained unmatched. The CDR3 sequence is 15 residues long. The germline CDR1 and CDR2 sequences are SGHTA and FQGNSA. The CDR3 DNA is TGTGCCAGCAGCCCCGGACAGGGAGATCTGTACGAGCAGTACTTC. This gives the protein CASSPGQGDLYEQYF.

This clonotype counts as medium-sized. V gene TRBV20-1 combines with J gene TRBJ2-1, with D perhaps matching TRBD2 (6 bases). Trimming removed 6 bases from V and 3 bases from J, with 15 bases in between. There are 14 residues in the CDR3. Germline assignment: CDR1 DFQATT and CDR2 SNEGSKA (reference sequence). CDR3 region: CSAHRAGHYNEQFF. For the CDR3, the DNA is TGCAGTGCCCACCGCGCGGGGCACTACAATGAGCAGTTCTTC.

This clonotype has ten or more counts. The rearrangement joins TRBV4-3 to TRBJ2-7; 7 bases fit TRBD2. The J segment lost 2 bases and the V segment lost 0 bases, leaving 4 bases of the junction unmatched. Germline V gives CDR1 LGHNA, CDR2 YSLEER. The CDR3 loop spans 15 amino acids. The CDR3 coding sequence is TGCGCCAGCAGCCAAGATACGGGAGGAACCTACGAGCAGTACTTC. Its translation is CASSQDTGGTYEQYF.

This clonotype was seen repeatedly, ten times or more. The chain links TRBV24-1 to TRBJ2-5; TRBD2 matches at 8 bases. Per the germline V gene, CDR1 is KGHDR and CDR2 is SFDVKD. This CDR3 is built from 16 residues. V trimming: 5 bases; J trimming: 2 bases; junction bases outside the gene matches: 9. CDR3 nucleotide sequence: TGTGCCACCAGTGTAGGAGCGGGGGCGACACAAGAGACCCAGTACTTC. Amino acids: CATSVGAGATQETQYF.

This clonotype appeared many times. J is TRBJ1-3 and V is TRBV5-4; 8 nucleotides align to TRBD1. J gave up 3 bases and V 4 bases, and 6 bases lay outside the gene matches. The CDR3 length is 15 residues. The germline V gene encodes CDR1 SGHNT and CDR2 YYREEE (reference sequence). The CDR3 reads CASSRTGGSGNTIYF. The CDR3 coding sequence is TGTGCCAGCAGCCGAACAGGGGGAAGTGGAAACACCATATATTTT.

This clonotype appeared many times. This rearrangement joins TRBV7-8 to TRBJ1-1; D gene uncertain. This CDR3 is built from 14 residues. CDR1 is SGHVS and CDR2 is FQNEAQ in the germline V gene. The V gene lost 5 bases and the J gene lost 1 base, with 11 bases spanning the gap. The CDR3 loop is CASSRRAPNTEAFF. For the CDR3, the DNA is TGTGCCAGCAGCCGCCGGGCCCCGAACACTGAAGCTTTCTTT.

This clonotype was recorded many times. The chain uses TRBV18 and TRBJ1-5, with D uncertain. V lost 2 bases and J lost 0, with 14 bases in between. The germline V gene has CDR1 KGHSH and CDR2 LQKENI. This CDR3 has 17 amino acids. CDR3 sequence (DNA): TGTGCCAGCTCACCAGATTTCTACCCAGATAGCAATCAGCCCCAGCATTTT. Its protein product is CASSPDFYPDSNQPQHF.

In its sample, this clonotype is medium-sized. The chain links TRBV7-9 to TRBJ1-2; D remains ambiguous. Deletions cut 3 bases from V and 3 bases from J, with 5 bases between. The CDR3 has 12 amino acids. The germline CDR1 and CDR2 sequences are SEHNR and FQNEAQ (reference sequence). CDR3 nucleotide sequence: TGTGCCAGCAGCTTCTCATACTATGGCTACACCTTC. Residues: CASSFSYYGYTF.

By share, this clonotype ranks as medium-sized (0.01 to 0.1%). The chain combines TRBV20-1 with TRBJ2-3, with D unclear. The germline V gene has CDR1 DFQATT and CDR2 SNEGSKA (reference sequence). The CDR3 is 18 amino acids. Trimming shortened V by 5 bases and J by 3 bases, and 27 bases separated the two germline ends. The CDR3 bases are TGCAGTGCTCCAACTACCAAACACTTGGGGAAACGTACAGATACGCAGTATTTT. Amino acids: CSAPTTKHLGKRTDTQYF.

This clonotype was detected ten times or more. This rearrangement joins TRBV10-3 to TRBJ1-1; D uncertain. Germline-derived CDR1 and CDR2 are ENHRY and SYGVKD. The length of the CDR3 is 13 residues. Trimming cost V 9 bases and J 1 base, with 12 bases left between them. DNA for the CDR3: TGTGCCATATGTCAGAGTCCGAACACTGAAGCTTTCTTT. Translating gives CAICQSPNTEAFF.

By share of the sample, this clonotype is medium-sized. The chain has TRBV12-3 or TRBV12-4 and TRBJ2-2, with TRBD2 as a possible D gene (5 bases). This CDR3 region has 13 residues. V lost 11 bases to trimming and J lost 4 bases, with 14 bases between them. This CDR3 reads CAGRGSATGELFF. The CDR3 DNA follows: TGTGCCGGTCGAGGGAGCGCCACCGGGGAGCTGTTTTTT.

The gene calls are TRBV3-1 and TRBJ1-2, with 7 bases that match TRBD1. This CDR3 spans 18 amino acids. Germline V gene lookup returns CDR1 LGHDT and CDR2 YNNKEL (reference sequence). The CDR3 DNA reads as TGTACCTGCAGTTATTACTCGCTCCGGGACAGCCATAACTATGGCTACACCTTC. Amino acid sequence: CTCSYYSLRDSHNYGYTF.

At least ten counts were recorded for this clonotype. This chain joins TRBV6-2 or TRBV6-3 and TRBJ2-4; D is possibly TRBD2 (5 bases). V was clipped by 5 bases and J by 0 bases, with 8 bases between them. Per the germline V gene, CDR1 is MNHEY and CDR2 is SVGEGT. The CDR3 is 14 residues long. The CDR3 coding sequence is TGTGCCAGCAGTCGAGGGCTAGCCAAAAACATTCAGTACTTC. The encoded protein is CASSRGLAKNIQYF.

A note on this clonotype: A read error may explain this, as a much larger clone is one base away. The CDR3 sequence: CTSSLAFVEQFF. CDR3 in DNA: TGTACCAGCAGCTTAGCCTTCGTTGAGCAGTTCTTC. The chain employs TRBV11-2 and TRBJ2-1, with D unclear. Germline CDR1 and CDR2: SGHAT and FQNNGV. The CDR3 consists of 12 residues.

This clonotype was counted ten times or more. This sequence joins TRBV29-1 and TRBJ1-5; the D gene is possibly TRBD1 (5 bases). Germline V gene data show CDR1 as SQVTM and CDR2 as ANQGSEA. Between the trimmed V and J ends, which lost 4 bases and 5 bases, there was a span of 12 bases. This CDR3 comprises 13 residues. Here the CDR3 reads CSVGVGADQPQHF. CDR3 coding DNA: TGCAGCGTTGGTGTAGGGGCGGATCAGCCCCAGCATTTT. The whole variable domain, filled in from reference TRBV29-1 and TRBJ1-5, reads SAVISQKPSRDICQRGTSLTIQCQVDSQVTMMFWYRQQPGQSLTLIATANQGSEATYESGFVIDKFPISRPNLTFSTLTVSNMSPEDSSIYLCSVGVGADQPQHFGDGTRLSIL.

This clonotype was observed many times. Here the CDR3 reads CASSPQSSPSTDTQYF. CDR3 sequence (DNA): TGTGCCAGCTCACCCCAATCGTCCCCTAGCACAGATACGCAGTATTTT. The V gene is TRBV18, the J gene TRBJ2-3, with D unclear. Germline assignment: CDR1 KGHSH and CDR2 LQKENI. V was trimmed by 3 bases and J by 0 bases, leaving 13 bases between them. The CDR3 is 16 residues long.

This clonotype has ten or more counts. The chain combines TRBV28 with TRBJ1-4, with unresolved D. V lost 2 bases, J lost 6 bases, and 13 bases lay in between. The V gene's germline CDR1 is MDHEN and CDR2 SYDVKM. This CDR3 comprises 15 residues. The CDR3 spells CASSLVGSLHEKLFF. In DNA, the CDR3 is TGTGCCAGCAGTTTAGTGGGGTCGCTGCATGAAAAACTGTTTTTT.

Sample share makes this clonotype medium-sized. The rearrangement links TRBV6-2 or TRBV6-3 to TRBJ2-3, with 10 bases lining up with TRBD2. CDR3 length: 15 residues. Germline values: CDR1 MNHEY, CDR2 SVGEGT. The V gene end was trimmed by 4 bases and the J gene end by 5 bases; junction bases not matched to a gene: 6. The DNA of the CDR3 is TGTGCCAGCAGTTCCTCAAGACTAGCGGGAGATACGCAGTATTTT. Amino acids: CASSSSRLAGDTQYF.

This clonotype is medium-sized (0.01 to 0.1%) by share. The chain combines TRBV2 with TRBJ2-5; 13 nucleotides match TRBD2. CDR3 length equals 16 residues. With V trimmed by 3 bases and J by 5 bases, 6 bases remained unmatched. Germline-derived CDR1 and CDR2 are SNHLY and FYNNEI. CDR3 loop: CASSDPRLAGGETQYF. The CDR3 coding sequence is TGTGCCAGCAGTGATCCCCGACTAGCGGGAGGCGAGACCCAGTACTTC. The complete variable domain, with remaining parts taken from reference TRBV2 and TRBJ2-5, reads EPEVTQTPSHQVTQMGQEVILRCVPISNHLYFYWYRQILGQKVEFLVSFYNNEISEKSEIFDDQFSVERPDGSNFTLKIRSTKLEDSAMYFCASSDPRLAGGETQYFGPGTRLLVL.

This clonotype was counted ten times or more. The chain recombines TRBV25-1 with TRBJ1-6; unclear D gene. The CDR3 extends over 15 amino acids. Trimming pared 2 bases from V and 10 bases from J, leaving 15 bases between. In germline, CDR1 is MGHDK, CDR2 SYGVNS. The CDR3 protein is CASSERVVFGSPLHF. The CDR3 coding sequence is TGTGCCAGCAGTGAAAGGGTCGTGTTTGGCTCACCCCTCCACTTT.

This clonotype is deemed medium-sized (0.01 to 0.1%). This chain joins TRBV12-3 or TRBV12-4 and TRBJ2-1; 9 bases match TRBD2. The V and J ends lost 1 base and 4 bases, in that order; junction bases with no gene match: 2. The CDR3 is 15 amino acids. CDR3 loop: CASSLGSGGYNEQFF. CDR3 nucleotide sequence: TGTGCCAGCAGTTTAGGTAGCGGGGGATACAATGAGCAGTTCTTC.